This record looks at one TCR beta chain sequence and its context. In the original workflow: Amplifying reference gene primers gave estimates of nucleated cell counts. Clones were read by immunoSEQ multiplex PCR, and TCRdb kept only the in-frame ones, dropping some. The V and J calls and clone size were taken over from that table, and D and trimming were inferred from the DNA. Counted here are under 250,000 clones, roughly 85% occurring once; the ten biggest clones make up approximately 5%. Trimming cost V 0 bases and J 5 bases; bases outside gene matches: 11. In germline, CDR1 is LGHNA, CDR2 YNFKEQ. The CDR3 loop spans 17 amino acids. These data belong to a study of blood T cell repertoires in COVID-19. Study overall: COVID-19 samples, acute and convalescent, were from the United States, Italy and Spain. From T cells, B-cell-depleted T cells, or PBMCs came the material, which was cDNA or gDNA.

This chain links TRBV4-2 with TRBJ1-2; 8 bases fit TRBD1. Input material: peripheral blood. This TCR came from a man aged 50-59 years with COVID-19, enrolled during active disease. CDR3 sequence: CASSQDPQGAVDYGYTF. CDR3 sequence (DNA): TGTGCCAGCAGCCAAGATCCGCAGGGGGCTGTTGATTATGGCTACACCTTC.